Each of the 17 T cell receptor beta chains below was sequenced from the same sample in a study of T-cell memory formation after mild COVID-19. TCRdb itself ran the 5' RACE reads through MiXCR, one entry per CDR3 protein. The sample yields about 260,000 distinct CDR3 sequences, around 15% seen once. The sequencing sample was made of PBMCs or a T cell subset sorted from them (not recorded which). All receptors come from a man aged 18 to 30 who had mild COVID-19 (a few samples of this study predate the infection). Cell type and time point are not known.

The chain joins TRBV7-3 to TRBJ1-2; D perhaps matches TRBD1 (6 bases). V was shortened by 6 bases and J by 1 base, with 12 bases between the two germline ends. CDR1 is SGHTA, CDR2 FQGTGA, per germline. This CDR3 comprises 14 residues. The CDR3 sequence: CASSSQGNNYGYTF. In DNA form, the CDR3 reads TGTGCCAGCAGTTCTCAGGGGAATAACTATGGCTACACCTTC.

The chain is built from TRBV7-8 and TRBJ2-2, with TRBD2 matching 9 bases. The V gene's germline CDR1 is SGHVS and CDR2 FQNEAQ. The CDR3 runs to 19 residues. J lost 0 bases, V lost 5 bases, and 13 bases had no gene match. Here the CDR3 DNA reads TGTGCCAGCAGCCCAGGGCAACTAGCGGGTGTTGCGAACACCGGGGAGCTGTTTTTT. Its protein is CASSPGQLAGVANTGELFF.

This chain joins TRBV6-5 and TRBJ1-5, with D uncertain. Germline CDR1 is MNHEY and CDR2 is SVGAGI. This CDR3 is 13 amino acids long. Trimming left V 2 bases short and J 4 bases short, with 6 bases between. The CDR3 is CASSYQENQPQHF. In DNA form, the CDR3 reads TGTGCCAGCAGTTACCAGGAGAATCAGCCCCAGCATTTT.

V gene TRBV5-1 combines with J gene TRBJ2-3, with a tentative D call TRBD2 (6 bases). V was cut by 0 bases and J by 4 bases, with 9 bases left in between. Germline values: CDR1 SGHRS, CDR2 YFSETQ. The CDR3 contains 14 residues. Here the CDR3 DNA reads TGCGCCAGCAGCTTGGACGGGGGTCCAGATACGCAGTATTTT. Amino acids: CASSLDGGPDTQYF.

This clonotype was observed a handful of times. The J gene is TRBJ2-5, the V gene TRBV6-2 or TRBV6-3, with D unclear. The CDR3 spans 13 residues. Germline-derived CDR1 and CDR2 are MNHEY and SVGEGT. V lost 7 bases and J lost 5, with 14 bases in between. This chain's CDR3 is CASNGPAAETQYF. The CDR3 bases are TGTGCCAGCAATGGCCCTGCCGCGGAGACCCAGTACTTC.

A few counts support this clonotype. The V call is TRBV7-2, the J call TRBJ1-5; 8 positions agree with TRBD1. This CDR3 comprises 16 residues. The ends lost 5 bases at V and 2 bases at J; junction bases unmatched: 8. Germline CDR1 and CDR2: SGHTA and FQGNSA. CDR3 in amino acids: CASSLTGAFGNQPQHF. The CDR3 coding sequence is TGTGCCAGCAGCCTGACAGGGGCTTTTGGCAATCAGCCCCAGCATTTT.

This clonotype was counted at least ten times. CDR3 DNA sequence: TGTGCCAGCAGCTTCGACACTGAAGCTTTCTTT. Its protein is CASSFDTEAFF. The chain links TRBV7-2 to TRBJ1-1; D uncertain. This CDR3 spans 11 amino acids. CDR1 and CDR2 (germline): SGHTA, FQGNSA. V was trimmed by 3 bases and J by 3 bases, leaving 2 bases between them.

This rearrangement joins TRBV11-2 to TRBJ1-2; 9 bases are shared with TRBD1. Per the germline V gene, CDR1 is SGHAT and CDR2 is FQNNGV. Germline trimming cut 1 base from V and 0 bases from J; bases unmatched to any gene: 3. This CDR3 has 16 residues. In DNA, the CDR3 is TGTGCCAGCAGCTTAGCTGGGACAGGGTCTAACTATGGCTACACCTTC. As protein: CASSLAGTGSNYGYTF. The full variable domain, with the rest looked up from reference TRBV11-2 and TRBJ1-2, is EAGVAQSPRYKIIEKRQSVAFWCNPISGHATLYWYQQILGQGPKLLIQFQNNGVVDDSQLPKDRFSAERLKGVDSTLKIQPAKLEDSAVYLCASSLAGTGSNYGYTFGSGTRLTVV.

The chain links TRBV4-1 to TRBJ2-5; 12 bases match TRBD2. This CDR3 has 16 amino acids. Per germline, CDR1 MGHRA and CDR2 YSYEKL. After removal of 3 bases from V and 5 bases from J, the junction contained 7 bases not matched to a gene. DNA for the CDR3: TGCGCCAGCAGCCAGCCCCCCGGGACTAGCGGGGAGACCCAGTACTTC. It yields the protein CASSQPPGTSGETQYF.

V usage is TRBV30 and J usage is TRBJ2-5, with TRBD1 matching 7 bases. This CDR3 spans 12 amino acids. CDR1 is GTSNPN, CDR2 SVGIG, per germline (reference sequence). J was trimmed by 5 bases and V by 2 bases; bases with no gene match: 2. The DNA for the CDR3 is TGTGCCTGGAGTCTAGGGGGCGAGACCCAGTACTTC. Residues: CAWSLGGETQYF. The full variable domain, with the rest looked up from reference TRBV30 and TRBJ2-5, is SQTIHQWPATLVQPVGSPLSLECTVEGTSNPNLYWYRQAAGRGLQLLFYSVGIGQISSEVPQNLSASRPQDRQFILSSKKLLLSDSGFYLCAWSLGGETQYFGPGTRLLVL.

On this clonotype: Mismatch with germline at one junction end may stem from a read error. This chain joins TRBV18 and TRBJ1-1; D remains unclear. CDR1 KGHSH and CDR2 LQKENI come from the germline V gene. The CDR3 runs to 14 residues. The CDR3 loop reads CASSPSGMNTQAFF. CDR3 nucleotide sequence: TGTGCCAGCTCACCAAGCGGAATGAACACTCAAGCTTTCTTT.

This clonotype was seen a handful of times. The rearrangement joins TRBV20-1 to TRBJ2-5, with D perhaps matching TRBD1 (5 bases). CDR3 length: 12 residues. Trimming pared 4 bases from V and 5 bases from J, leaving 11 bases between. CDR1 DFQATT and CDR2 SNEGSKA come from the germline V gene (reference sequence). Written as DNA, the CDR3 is TGCAGTGCTACAGGGTTGGGGGAGACCCAGTACTTC. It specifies CSATGLGETQYF.

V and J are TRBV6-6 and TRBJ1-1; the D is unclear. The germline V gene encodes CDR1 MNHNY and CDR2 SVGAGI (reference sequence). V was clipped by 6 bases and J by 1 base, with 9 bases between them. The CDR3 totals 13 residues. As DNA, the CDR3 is TGTGCCAGCAGATCTATCAGGAACACTGAAGCTTTCTTT. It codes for CASRSIRNTEAFF.

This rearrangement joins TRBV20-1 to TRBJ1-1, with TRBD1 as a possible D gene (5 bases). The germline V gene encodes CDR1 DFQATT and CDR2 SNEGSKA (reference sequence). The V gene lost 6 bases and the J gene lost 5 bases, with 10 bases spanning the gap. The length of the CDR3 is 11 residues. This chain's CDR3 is CSAGGRTEAFF. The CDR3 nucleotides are TGCAGTGCCGGGGGTAGGACTGAAGCTTTCTTT.

Here the CDR3 reads CASSARGSDTQYF. The CDR3 DNA is TGTGCCAGCAGCGCCAGGGGGTCCGATACGCAGTATTTT. The rearrangement uses TRBV11-3 and TRBJ2-3, with 7 bases lining up with TRBD1. The germline V gene encodes CDR1 SGHNT and CDR2 YENEEA. V dropped 5 bases and J dropped 6; count of bases not matched to a gene: 5. This CDR3 is built from 13 residues.

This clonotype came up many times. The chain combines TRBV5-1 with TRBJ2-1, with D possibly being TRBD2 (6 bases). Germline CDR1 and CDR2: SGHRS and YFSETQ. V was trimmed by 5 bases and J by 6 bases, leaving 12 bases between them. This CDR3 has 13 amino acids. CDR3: CASRVAGINEQFF. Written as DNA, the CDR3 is TGCGCCAGCAGAGTTGCGGGGATCAATGAGCAGTTCTTC.

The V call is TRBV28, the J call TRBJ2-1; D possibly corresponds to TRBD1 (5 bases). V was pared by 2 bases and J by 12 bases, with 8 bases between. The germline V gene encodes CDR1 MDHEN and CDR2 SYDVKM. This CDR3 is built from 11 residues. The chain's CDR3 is CASSLRGRQFF. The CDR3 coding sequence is TGTGCCAGCAGTTTAAGGGGCCGGCAGTTCTTC.